These 9 T cell receptor beta chains originate from one sample sequenced in a study of blood T cell repertoires in COVID-19. The protocol was immunoSEQ multiplex PCR, while the TCRdb copy is restricted to in-frame clones and leaves out a portion. The table lists a few hundred thousand clones, 86% of them singletons. The specimen sequenced was peripheral blood. The receptors here all came from a man between 18 and 29 years old with active or convalescent COVID-19.

The chain is built from TRBV3-1 (or the pseudogene TRBV3-2) and TRBJ2-7; TRBD1 matches 7 bases. CDR1 and CDR2 from the germline V gene are LGHDT and YNNKEL (reference sequence). This CDR3 spans 13 amino acids. V gave up 3 bases and J gave up 3 bases; unmatched junction bases: 2. DNA for the CDR3: TGTGCCAGCAGCCAGGGACAGTACTACGAGCAGTACTTC. Residues: CASSQGQYYEQYF.

This chain links TRBV24-1 with TRBJ1-1; D is uncertain. Trimming pared 9 bases from V and 5 bases from J, leaving 9 bases between. The CDR3 contains 11 residues. Germline assignment: CDR1 KGHDR and CDR2 SFDVKD. This CDR3 is CATADRTEAFF. The CDR3 coding sequence is TGTGCCACCGCTGATCGGACTGAAGCTTTCTTT.

V is TRBV3-1 (or the pseudogene TRBV3-2) and J is TRBJ1-6; weak D call: TRBD1 (6 bases). With 6 bases removed from V and 4 bases from J, the gap between germline ends came to 13 bases. The CDR3 has 15 amino acids. Germline loops: CDR1 LGHDT, CDR2 YNNKEL (reference sequence). The CDR3: CASSPQGDYNSPLHF. CDR3 sequence (DNA): TGTGCCAGCAGTCCACAGGGAGATTATAATTCACCCCTCCACTTT.

The rearrangement links TRBV5-4 to TRBJ2-7, with D perhaps matching TRBD2 (5 bases). The V end lost 2 bases, the J end lost 2 bases, and 14 bases lay between the germline ends. The CDR3 spans 15 residues. The germline CDR1 and CDR2 sequences are SGHNT and YYREEE (reference sequence). Written as DNA, the CDR3 is TGTGCCAGCAGCTTTGATTCACGAGGGACCTACGAGCAGTACTTC. This codes for CASSFDSRGTYEQYF.

The CDR3 coding sequence is TGTGCTAGTGGTGTGGGACAGGGGCTCGGCTACACCTTC. The encoded protein is CASGVGQGLGYTF. The genes are TRBV12-5 and TRBJ1-2, with TRBD1 matching 10 bases. The V gene's germline CDR1 is LGHNT and CDR2 FRNRAP. The CDR3 covers 13 residues. The trim removed 5 bases at V and 8 bases at J, leaving 5 bases unmatched.

CDR3 loop: CASSVSGSNEQFF. The CDR3 region has the DNA TGTGCCAGCAGCGTGAGCGGGAGCAATGAGCAGTTCTTC. V gene TRBV9 combines with J gene TRBJ2-1, with 8 positions matching TRBD2. CDR3 size: 13 residues. In germline, CDR1 is SGDLS, CDR2 YYNGEE. After removal of 2 bases from V and 6 bases from J, the junction contained 1 base not matched to a gene.

Only a few counts were recorded for this clone. This chain connects TRBV12-5 to TRBJ1-2, with D perhaps matching TRBD1 (6 bases). Germline V gives CDR1 LGHNT, CDR2 FRNRAP. The V and J ends lost 4 bases and 7 bases respectively, with 19 bases between them. The CDR3 extends over 15 amino acids. The CDR3 loop is CASGSLRGALGGYTF. Written as DNA, the CDR3 is TGTGCTAGTGGTTCCCTCCGGGGGGCTCTGGGTGGCTACACCTTC.

The J gene is TRBJ2-7, the V gene TRBV13; 9 bases fit TRBD1. V was clipped by 5 bases and J by 4 bases; unmatched bases: 6. CDR1 is PRHDT and CDR2 is FYEKMQ in the germline V gene (reference sequence). The CDR3 has 14 residues. CDR3 DNA: TGTGCCAGCAGCCCCGACAGGGGGACGTACGAGCAGTACTTC. This translates into CASSPDRGTYEQYF.

Note on this clone: In the same sample, other DNA sequences code for this CDR3. The chain recombines TRBV6-5 with TRBJ2-1; TRBD1 aligns across 9 bases. The CDR3 covers 14 residues. The V gene end was trimmed by 6 bases and the J gene end by 2 bases; junction bases not matched to a gene: 2. The germline CDR1 and CDR2 sequences are MNHEY and SVGAGI. CDR3 residues: CASRRQGAYNEQFF. The CDR3 DNA follows: TGTGCCAGCAGGCGACAGGGGGCCTACAATGAGCAGTTCTTC.